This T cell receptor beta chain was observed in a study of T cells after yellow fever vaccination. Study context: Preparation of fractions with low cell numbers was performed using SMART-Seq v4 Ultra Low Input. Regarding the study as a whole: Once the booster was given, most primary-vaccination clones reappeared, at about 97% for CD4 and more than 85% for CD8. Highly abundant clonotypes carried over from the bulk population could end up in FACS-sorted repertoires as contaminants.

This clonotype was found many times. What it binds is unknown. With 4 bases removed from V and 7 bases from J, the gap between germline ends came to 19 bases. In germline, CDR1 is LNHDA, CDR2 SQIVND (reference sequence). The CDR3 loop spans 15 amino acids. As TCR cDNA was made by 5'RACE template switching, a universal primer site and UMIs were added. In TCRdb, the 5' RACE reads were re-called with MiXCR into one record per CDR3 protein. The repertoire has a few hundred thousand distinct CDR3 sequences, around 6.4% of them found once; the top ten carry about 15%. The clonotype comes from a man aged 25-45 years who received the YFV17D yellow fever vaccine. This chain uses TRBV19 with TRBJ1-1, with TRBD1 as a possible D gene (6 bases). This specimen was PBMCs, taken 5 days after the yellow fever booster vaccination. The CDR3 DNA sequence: TGTGCCAGTAGTACGGGGCAGGGGCGCGCCAGTGAAGCTTTCTTT. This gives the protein CASSTGQGRASEAFF.